A single sample gave rise to the 25 T cell receptor beta chains below, sequenced in a study of CD8 T cells in ankylosing spondylitis. Study-level results: Characteristic, it appeared, of ankylosing spondylitis blood was a TCR beta motif of eight highly homologous variants.

MiXCR was run by TCRdb on the 5' RACE reads, yielding one entry per CDR3 protein. The sample includes a few hundred thousand distinct CDR3 sequences, over 15% seen only once; the top ten take just over 1%. Antigens for these TCRs are unknown. Sequencing was performed on blood, either unsorted or a sorted T cell fraction (not recorded which). The receptors here all came from a male donor with ankylosing spondylitis.

V is TRBV7-8 and J is TRBJ1-1; 7 nucleotides align to TRBD1. CDR3 size: 11 residues. The J segment lost 14 bases and the V segment lost 3 bases, leaving 6 bases of the junction unmatched. Germline CDR1 and CDR2: SGHVS and FQNEAQ. The CDR3: CASSLGQLQFF. The CDR3 nucleotides read TGTGCCAGCAGCTTGGGACAGCTCCAATTCTTT.

This clonotype was seen a handful of times. This chain uses TRBV2 with TRBJ1-2; D is perhaps TRBD1 (6 bases). CDR3 size: 13 residues. Germline CDR1 reads SNHLY; CDR2 reads FYNNEI. The ends were cut back, 3 bases at V and 4 bases at J, with 9 bases in the middle. Here the CDR3 DNA reads TGTGCCAGCAGTGAGACAGGCGTCTATGGCTACACCTTC. Its translation is CASSETGVYGYTF.

In this sample, this clonotype turned up many times. The rearrangement uses TRBV10-3 and TRBJ2-2, with D unresolved. Germline V gives CDR1 ENHRY, CDR2 SYGVKD. Trimming shortened V by 5 bases and J by 5 bases, and 6 bases separated the two germline ends. This CDR3 spans 12 amino acids. The DNA for the CDR3 is TGTGCCATCAGTCAGGATACCGGGGAGCTGTTTTTT. As protein: CAISQDTGELFF.

There are many counts of this clonotype. In DNA, the CDR3 is TGCAGCGTTTCTACAGGGTATGAGCAGTTCTTC. Translation gives CSVSTGYEQFF. This chain uses TRBV29-1 with TRBJ2-1, with D possibly being TRBD1 (6 bases). The CDR3 length is 11 residues. V was pared by 5 bases and J by 8 bases, with 10 bases between. Looked up from germline, CDR1 is SQVTM and CDR2 is ANQGSEA.

There are many counts of this clonotype. The chain combines TRBV12-3 or TRBV12-4 with TRBJ2-1; 10 positions match TRBD1. The CDR3 is made up of 15 amino acids. The junction had 6 bases not matched to a gene; V was cut back by 6 bases and J by 4 bases. The CDR3 bases are TGTGCCAGCAGCCCCGGGACAGGGGTATACAATGAGCAGTTCTTC. Protein product: CASSPGTGVYNEQFF.

In its sample, this clonotype was seen many times. The chain couples TRBV12-3 or TRBV12-4 to TRBJ2-2, with D unresolved. This CDR3 is 14 amino acids long. Trimming stripped 6 bases from V and 4 bases from J, with 12 bases between. The CDR3 coding sequence is TGTGCCAGCAGCGCCCTTGTGGTCACCGGGGAGCTGTTTTTT. As protein: CASSALVVTGELFF.

CDR3 amino acids: CATSSYQGARETQYF. DNA of the CDR3: TGTGCCACCAGCAGCTACCAGGGGGCGCGGGAGACCCAGTACTTC. The rearrangement joins TRBV15 to TRBJ2-5, with 8 bases lining up with TRBD1. Germline CDR1 reads LNHNV; CDR2 reads YYDKDF (reference sequence). Losses at the gene ends were 3 bases for V and 5 bases for J; bases not matched to a gene: 8. CDR3 length equals 15 residues.

This rearrangement joins TRBV5-1 to TRBJ2-1; 7 bases are a match to TRBD1. The CDR3 consists of 15 residues. V shed 1 base, J shed 6 bases, and the junction held 7 bases outside the gene matches. Germline loops: CDR1 SGHRS, CDR2 YFSETQ. The CDR3 region is CASSLRTGVGNEQFF. The CDR3 nucleotides are TGCGCCAGCAGCTTGAGGACAGGCGTAGGCAATGAGCAGTTCTTC.

There are a few counts of this clonotype. The chain links TRBV12-3 or TRBV12-4 to TRBJ2-7, with D perhaps matching TRBD2 (6 bases). The CDR3 length is 14 residues. V shed 6 bases and J shed 3 bases, with 15 bases lying between them. In DNA form, the CDR3 reads TGTGCCAGCAGACACGCCGGACTAAGCTACGAGCAGTACTTC. This translates into CASRHAGLSYEQYF.

V is TRBV20-1 and J is TRBJ2-5; perhaps D is TRBD1 or TRBD2 (5 bases each). Trimming shortened V by 6 bases and J by 5 bases, and 16 bases separated the two germline ends. Germline-derived CDR1 and CDR2 are DFQATT and SNEGSKA (reference sequence). The length of the CDR3 is 13 residues. The CDR3, as DNA: TGCAGTGCGGGACCGAGTGAGTCTGAGACCCAGTACTTC. Translating gives CSAGPSESETQYF.

This chain links TRBV7-8 with TRBJ2-7; 9 bases line up with TRBD1. The CDR3 spans 16 residues. With 4 bases clipped from V and 2 bases from J, the junction kept 9 bases outside the gene matches. Germline V gene lookup returns CDR1 SGHVS and CDR2 FQNEAQ. Written as DNA, the CDR3 is TGTGCCAGCAGCTCTCCGGGACAGGGTTCTACCTACGAGCAGTACTTC. Its translation: CASSSPGQGSTYEQYF. The complete variable domain, with remaining parts taken from reference TRBV7-8 and TRBJ2-7, reads GAGVSQSPRYKVAKRGQDVALRCDPISGHVSLFWYQQALGQGPEFLTYFQNEAQLDKSGLPSDRFFAERPEGSVSTLKIQRTQQEDSAVYLCASSSPGQGSTYEQYFGPGTRLTVT.

The J gene is TRBJ2-7, the V gene TRBV10-3; 9 nucleotides align to TRBD1. Germline assignment: CDR1 ENHRY and CDR2 SYGVKD. The CDR3 sequence is 16 residues long. V shed 1 base and J 12 bases; nucleotides not matched to a gene: 16. CDR3 sequence: CAISELEQGTGRKGYF. The CDR3 nucleotides are TGTGCCATCAGTGAGTTGGAGCAGGGGACAGGGAGAAAGGGGTACTTC.

This clonotype has at least ten counts. V is TRBV4-1 and J is TRBJ2-1; no reliable D call. Germline V gene lookup returns CDR1 MGHRA and CDR2 YSYEKL. CDR3 length: 12 amino acids. With 3 bases removed from V and 8 bases from J, the gap between germline ends came to 8 bases. The CDR3 spells CASSHSFDEQFF. The CDR3, as DNA: TGCGCCAGCAGCCACTCCTTCGATGAGCAGTTCTTC.

The chain recombines TRBV9 with TRBJ1-4; D remains unclear. V lost 0 bases to trimming and J lost 7 bases, with 16 bases between them. Looked up from germline, CDR1 is SGDLS and CDR2 is YYNGEE. The CDR3 is made up of 16 amino acids. The CDR3 is CASSVATGRVPEKLFF. The CDR3 nucleotides are TGTGCCAGCAGCGTAGCTACGGGGAGGGTCCCTGAAAAACTGTTTTTT.

This chain links TRBV5-1 with TRBJ2-3, with 10 bases that match TRBD2. The CDR3 sequence is 18 residues long. Looked up from germline, CDR1 is SGHRS and CDR2 is YFSETQ. V shed 0 bases, J shed 2 bases, and the junction held 9 bases outside the gene matches. CDR3: CASSLGASGSRYTDTQYF. The CDR3 DNA follows: TGCGCCAGCAGCTTGGGGGCTAGCGGGAGCCGTTACACAGATACGCAGTATTTT.

The chain uses TRBV7-8 and TRBJ2-5, with TRBD2 matching 11 bases. CDR3 length: 16 residues. Losses at the gene ends were 1 base for V and 5 bases for J; bases not matched to a gene: 6. CDR1 is SGHVS and CDR2 is FQNEAQ in the germline V gene. For the CDR3, the DNA is TGTGCCAGCAGCTTAGGTTCCGCTAGCGGGGGGGAGACCCAGTACTTC. Translated: CASSLGSASGGETQYF.

This clonotype has a handful of counts. This chain uses TRBV10-2 with TRBJ2-7; no reliable D call. Germline V gene data show CDR1 as WSHSY and CDR2 as SAAADI. CDR3 length equals 13 residues. Trimming took 4 bases from V and 0 from J, leaving 7 bases between them. CDR3 sequence reads: CASSGAVSYEQYF. CDR3 nucleotides: TGCGCCAGCAGTGGGGCGGTCTCCTACGAGCAGTACTTC.

J is TRBJ1-3 and V is TRBV15; 7 nucleotides line up with TRBD1. CDR3 length: 14 amino acids. Germline values: CDR1 LNHNV, CDR2 YYDKDF (reference sequence). Trimming at V came to 6 bases and at J to 1 base, leaving 3 bases not matched to a gene. Here the CDR3 DNA reads TGTGCCACCAGGAGACAGGGATCTGGAAACACCATATATTTT. Its protein is CATRRQGSGNTIYF.

This clonotype was detected a few times. The V call is TRBV28, the J call TRBJ2-7; 11 bases are shared with TRBD1. The ends lost 7 bases at V and 7 bases at J; junction bases unmatched: 12. The CDR3 sequence is 15 residues long. Germline assignment: CDR1 MDHEN and CDR2 SYDVKM. The CDR3 nucleotides read TGTGCCAGCATCCCAAGCGGGACAGGGGGTAATGAGCAGTACTTC. Protein: CASIPSGTGGNEQYF.

The genes are TRBV19 and TRBJ2-4, with D tentatively TRBD2 (6 bases). CDR1 and CDR2 from the germline V gene are LNHDA and SQIVND (reference sequence). The CDR3 is 15 amino acids. Trimming took off 6 bases at V and 0 bases at J, with 12 bases between the two ends. The DNA for the CDR3 is TGTGCCAGTAGCCCGAGCGGGCTAGCCAAAAACATTCAGTACTTC. Its translation: CASSPSGLAKNIQYF.

This clonotype has only a few counts. The V gene is TRBV20-1, the J gene TRBJ2-5; D may be TRBD2 (6 bases). V was trimmed by 5 bases and J by 1 base, leaving 8 bases between them. Germline V lookup: CDR1 DFQATT, CDR2 SNEGSKA (reference sequence). CDR3 size: 12 residues. CDR3 amino acids: CSAWDFQETQYF. CDR3 in DNA: TGCAGTGCTTGGGACTTCCAAGAGACCCAGTACTTC.

This clonotype was recorded a few times. The rearrangement joins TRBV3-1 to TRBJ1-4, with D hard to call. The CDR3 is 15 residues long. Germline V gives CDR1 LGHDT, CDR2 YNNKEL (reference sequence). V was pared by 4 bases and J by 4 bases, with 13 bases between. The CDR3 reads CASSPHRAGNEKLFF. The CDR3 region has the DNA TGTGCCAGCAGCCCCCACCGGGCCGGTAATGAAAAACTGTTTTTT.

This clonotype was counted many times. The chain employs TRBV12-3 or TRBV12-4 and TRBJ2-2; no clear D. CDR3 length: 12 amino acids. The V end lost 8 bases, the J end lost 3 bases, and 7 bases lay between the germline ends. The CDR3: CASSDYTGELFF. CDR3 sequence (DNA): TGTGCCAGCTCCGATTACACCGGGGAGCTGTTTTTT.

Ten or more counts support this clonotype. The chain combines TRBV5-1 with TRBJ2-1; D may be TRBD1 (6 bases). V was trimmed by 4 bases and J by 9 bases, leaving 17 bases between them. Germline values: CDR1 SGHRS, CDR2 YFSETQ. The CDR3 length is 14 residues. The chain's CDR3 is CASSKGQAIAEQFF. CDR3 DNA: TGCGCCAGCAGCAAGGGACAAGCAATAGCTGAGCAGTTCTTC.

The chain has TRBV4-3 and TRBJ2-3; 12 bases line up with TRBD2. The CDR3 has 16 residues. Trimming cost V 2 bases and J 4 bases; bases outside gene matches: 4. Germline values: CDR1 LGHNA, CDR2 YSLEER. The CDR3 DNA reads TGCGCCAGCAGCCAACAACTAGCGGGAGGTGCAGATACGCAGTATTTT. Translating it yields CASSQQLAGGADTQYF.